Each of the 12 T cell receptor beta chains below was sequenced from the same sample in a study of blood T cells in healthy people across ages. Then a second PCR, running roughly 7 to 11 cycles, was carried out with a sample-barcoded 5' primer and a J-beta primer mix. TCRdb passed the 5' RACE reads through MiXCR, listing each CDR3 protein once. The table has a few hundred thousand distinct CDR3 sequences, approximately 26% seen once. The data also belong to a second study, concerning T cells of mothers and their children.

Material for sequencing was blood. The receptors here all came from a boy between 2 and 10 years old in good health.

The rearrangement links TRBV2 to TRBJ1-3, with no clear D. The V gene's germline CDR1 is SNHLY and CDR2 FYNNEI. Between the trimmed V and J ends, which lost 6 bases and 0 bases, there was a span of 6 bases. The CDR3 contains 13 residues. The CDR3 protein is CASRDGSGNTIYF. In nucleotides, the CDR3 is TGTGCCAGCAGGGACGGCTCTGGAAACACCATATATTTT.

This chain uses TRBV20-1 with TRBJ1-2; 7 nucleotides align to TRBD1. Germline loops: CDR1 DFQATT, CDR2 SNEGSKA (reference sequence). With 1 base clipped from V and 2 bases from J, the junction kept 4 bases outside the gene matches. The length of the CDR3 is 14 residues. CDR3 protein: CSARVPGGNYGYTF. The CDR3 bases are TGCAGTGCTAGAGTACCAGGGGGGAACTATGGCTACACCTTC.

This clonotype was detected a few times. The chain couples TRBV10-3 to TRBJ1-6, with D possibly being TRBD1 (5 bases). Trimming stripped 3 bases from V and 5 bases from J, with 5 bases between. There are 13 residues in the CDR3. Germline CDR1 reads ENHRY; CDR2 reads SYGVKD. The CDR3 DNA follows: TGTGCCATCAGTGACAGGGATAATTCACCCCTCCACTTT. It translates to CAISDRDNSPLHF.

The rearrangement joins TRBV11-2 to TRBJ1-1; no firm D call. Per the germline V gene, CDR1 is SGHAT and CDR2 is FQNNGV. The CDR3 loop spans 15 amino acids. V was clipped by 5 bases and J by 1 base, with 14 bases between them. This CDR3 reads CASSPLTWGNTEAFF. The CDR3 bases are TGTGCCAGCAGCCCGCTTACGTGGGGGAACACTGAAGCTTTCTTT.

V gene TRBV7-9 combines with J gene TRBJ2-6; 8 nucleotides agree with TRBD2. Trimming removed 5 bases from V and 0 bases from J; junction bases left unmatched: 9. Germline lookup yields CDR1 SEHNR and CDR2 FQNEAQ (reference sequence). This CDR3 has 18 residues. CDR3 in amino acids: CASSGSGGPLSGANVLTF. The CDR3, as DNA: TGTGCCAGCAGCGGAAGCGGGGGCCCCCTCTCTGGGGCCAACGTCCTGACTTTC.

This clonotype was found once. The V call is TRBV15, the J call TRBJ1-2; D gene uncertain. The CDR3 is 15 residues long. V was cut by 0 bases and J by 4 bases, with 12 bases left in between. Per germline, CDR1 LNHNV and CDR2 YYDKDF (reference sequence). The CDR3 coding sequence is TGTGCCACCAGCAGAGATCGAAGGAGCACCTATGGCTACACCTTC. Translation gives CATSRDRRSTYGYTF.

The CDR3 nucleotides read TGTGCCGTTCGCGGACAGCGCACAGATACGCAGTATTTT. It is translated as CAVRGQRTDTQYF. The rearrangement links TRBV2 to TRBJ2-3, with D perhaps TRBD1 (6 bases). This CDR3 spans 13 amino acids. Trimming took 11 bases from V and 1 from J, leaving 13 bases between them. The germline gives CDR1 SNHLY, CDR2 FYNNEI.

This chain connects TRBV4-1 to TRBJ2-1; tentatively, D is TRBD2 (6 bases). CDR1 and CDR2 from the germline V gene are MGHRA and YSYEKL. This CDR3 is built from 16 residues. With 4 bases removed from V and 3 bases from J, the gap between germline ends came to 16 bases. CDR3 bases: TGCGCCAGCAGCCCCCGGGGGAAAAACCTCTACAATGAGCAGTTCTTC. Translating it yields CASSPRGKNLYNEQFF.

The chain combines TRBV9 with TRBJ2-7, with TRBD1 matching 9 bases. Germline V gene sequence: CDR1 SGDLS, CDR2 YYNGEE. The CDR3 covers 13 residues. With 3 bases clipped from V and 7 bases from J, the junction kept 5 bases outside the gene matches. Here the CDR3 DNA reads TGTGCCAGCAGCGGCGGGACAGGGCGAGAGCAGTACTTC. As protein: CASSGGTGREQYF.

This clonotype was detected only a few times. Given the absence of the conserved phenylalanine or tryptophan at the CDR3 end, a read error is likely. The CDR3 bases are TGTGCCAGCAGCGAGACTAGATCAGATACGCAGTATCTT. This encodes CASSETRSDTQYL. This sequence joins TRBV12-3 or TRBV12-4 and TRBJ2-3, with a possible D match to TRBD2 (6 bases). V was clipped by 6 bases and J by 4 bases, with 11 bases between them. There are 13 residues in the CDR3.

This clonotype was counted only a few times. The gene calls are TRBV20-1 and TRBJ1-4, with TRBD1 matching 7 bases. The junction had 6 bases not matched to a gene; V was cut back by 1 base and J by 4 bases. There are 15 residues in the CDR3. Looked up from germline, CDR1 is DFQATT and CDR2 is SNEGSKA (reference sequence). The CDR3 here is CSARAPGQFNEKLFF. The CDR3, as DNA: TGCAGTGCTAGAGCTCCGGGACAGTTTAATGAAAAACTGTTTTTT.

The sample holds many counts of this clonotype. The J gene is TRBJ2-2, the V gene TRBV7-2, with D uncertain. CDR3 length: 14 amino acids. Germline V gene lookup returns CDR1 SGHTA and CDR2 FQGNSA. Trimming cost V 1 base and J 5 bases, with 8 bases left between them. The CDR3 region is CASSLGLTTGELFF. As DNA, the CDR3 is TGTGCCAGCAGCTTAGGCCTAACAACCGGGGAGCTGTTTTTT.